This record concerns one TCR beta chain sequence. Its target is unknown. One entry per CDR3 protein, without DNA, is what TCRdb gives after re-calling the 5' RACE reads. The repertoire shows a few hundred thousand distinct CDR3 sequences; the top ten hold about 1.5%. The data originate from a study of T cells expressing NK-cell markers. About the study: It was from sorted CD3+CD56+NKG2C+, CD3+CD56+NKG2C- and CD3+CD56-NKG2C+ T cells that TCR beta repertoires came.

Points from the study as a whole: HCMV specificity of expanded NKG2C+ T cell clones remained unclear. In four donors, dominant clonotypes made up roughly 25-60.1% of CD3+CD56-NKG2C+ cells.

Material: blood T cells: a sorted CD56 or NKG2C T cell subset, CD4+ or CD8+ T cells, or bulk PBMC T cells (not recorded which). The sequence derives from a woman in her 50s in good health.

The CDR3 is CASRESSYNEQFF. This chain links TRBV5-1 with TRBJ2-1. The CDR3 sequence is 13 residues long. Per the germline V gene, CDR1 is SGHRS and CDR2 is YFSETQ.